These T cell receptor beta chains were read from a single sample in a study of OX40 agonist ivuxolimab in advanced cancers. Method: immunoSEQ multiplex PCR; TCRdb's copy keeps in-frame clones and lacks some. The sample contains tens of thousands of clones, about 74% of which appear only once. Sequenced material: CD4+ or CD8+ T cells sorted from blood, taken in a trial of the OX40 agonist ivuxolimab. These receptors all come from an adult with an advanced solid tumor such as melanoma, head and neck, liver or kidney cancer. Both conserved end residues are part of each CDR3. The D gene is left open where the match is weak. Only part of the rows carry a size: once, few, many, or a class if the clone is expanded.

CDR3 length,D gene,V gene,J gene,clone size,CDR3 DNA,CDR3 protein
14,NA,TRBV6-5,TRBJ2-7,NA,TGTGCCAGCAGTCTCTCCCGTCTTGCCTACGAGCAGTACTTC,CASSLSRLAYEQYF
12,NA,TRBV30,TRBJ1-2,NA,TGTGCCTGGAGTAGGGACTTCTATGGCTACACCTTC,CAWSRDFYGYTF
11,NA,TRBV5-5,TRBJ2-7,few,TGTGCCAGCAGCTTAACCTACGAGCAGTACTTC,CASSLTYEQYF
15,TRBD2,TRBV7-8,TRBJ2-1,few,TGTGCCAGCAGCTTAGTCGGGGCGGGAGGGCCCTTTGGGTTCTTC,CASSLVGAGGPFGFF
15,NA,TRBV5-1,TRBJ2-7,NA,TGCGCCAGCAGCTTGGGGGCTACAGGGACCTACGAGCAGTACTTC,CASSLGATGTYEQYF
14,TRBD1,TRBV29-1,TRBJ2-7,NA,TGCAGCGCCAAGAAACAGGGGGTAGTTGGCGAGCAGTACTTC,CSAKKQGVVGEQYF
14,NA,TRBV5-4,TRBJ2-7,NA,TGTGCCAGCAGCTTGTTCGGGAGTCGGGGCGAGCAGTACTTC,CASSLFGSRGEQYF
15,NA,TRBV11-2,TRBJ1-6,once,TGTGCCAGCAGCTTATGGAGCCCTCATAATTCACCCCTCCACTTT,CASSLWSPHNSPLHF
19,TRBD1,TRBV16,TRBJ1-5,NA,TGTGCCAGCAGCCAATCGGGGACAGGGGCGAATTTGGATATTCAGCCCCAGCATTTT,CASSQSGTGANLDIQPQHF
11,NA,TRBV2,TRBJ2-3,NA,TGTGCCAGCAAGAGGACCGATACGCAGTATTTT,CASKRTDTQYF
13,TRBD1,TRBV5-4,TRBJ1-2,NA,TGTGCCAGCAGCTTGTGGACAGGGGGCAAGGGGACCTTC,CASSLWTGGKGTF
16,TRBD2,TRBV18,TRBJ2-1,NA,TGTGCCAGCTCACCATCAGGAGCGGGAGTAGGGTATGAGCAGTTCTTC,CASSPSGAGVGYEQFF
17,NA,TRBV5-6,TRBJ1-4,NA,TGTGCCAGCAGCTTGCGGGGAGGAGGGGCAACTAATGAAAAACTGTTTTTT,CASSLRGGGATNEKLFF
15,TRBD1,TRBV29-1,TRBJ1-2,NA,TGCAGCGTTCCGGGACAGGGGCCTAAGGGGTGGGGCTACACCTTC,CSVPGQGPKGWGYTF
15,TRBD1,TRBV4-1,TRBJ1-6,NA,TGCGCCAGCAGCCGAAGGACAGGGGAGAATTCACCCCTCCACTTT,CASSRRTGENSPLHF
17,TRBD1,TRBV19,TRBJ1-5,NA,TGTGCCAGTTTGGACAGGGCGAGCCGGTATAGCAATCAGCCCCAGCATTTT,CASLDRASRYSNQPQHF
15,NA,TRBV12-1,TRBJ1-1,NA,TGTGCCAGCAGCTTTTTAGGCAGCCCGAACACTGAAGCTTTCTTT,CASSFLGSPNTEAFF
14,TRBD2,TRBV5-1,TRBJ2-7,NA,TGCGCCAGCAGGTCGGGACTAGTCACTTCCGAGCAGTACTTC,CASRSGLVTSEQYF
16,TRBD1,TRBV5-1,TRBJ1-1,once,TGCGCCAGCAGCTTGGCAGGGGGGGCTATGAACACTGAAGCTTTCTTT,CASSLAGGAMNTEAFF
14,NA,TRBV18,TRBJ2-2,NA,TGTGCCAGCTCACCACTAGCGGACACCGGGGAGCTGTTTTTT,CASSPLADTGELFF
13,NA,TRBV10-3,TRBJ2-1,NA,TGTGCCATCAGCAATGGGGGTACAGGTGAGCAGTTCTTC,CAISNGGTGEQFF
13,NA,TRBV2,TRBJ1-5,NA,TGTGCCAGCAGTCCGTGGCTCAATCAGCCCCAGCATTTT,CASSPWLNQPQHF
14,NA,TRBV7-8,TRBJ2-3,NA,TGTGCCAGCAGCTTATCCCGACTGGGAGATACGCAGTATTTT,CASSLSRLGDTQYF
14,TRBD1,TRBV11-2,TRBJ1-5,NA,TGTGCCAGCAGTCCTACAGGGGGCAATCAGCCCCAGCATTTT,CASSPTGGNQPQHF
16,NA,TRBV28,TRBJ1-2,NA,TGTGCCAGCCGACGTCCGGACCCCACGTTCCGGTATGGCTACACCTTC,CASRRPDPTFRYGYTF
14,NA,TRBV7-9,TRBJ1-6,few,TGTGCCAGCAGCTTGCGGGGTTACAATTCACCCCTCCACTTT,CASSLRGYNSPLHF
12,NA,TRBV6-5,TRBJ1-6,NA,TGTGCCAGCAGGACCTATAATTCACCCCTCCACTTT,CASRTYNSPLHF
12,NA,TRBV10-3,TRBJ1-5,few,TGTGCCATCAGTGGGGGGGGTCAGCCCCAGCATTTT,CAISGGGQPQHF
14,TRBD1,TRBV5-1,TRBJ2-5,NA,TGCGCCAGCAGCGGGGGACAGGACCAAGAGACCCAGTACTTC,CASSGGQDQETQYF
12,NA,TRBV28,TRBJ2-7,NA,TGTGCCAGCAGTTTAGTAGGCTACGAGCAGTACTTC,CASSLVGYEQYF
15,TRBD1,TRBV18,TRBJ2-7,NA,TGTGCCAGCTCACCGGGACAGGGGGCGATTGGAGAGCAGTACTTC,CASSPGQGAIGEQYF
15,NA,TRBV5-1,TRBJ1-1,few,TGCGCCAGCAGCAGGGACACTTCTAGGAACACTGAAGCTTTCTTT,CASSRDTSRNTEAFF
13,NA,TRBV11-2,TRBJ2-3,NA,TGTGCCAGCAGCCTTGGGCCCCTAGATACGCAGTATTTT,CASSLGPLDTQYF
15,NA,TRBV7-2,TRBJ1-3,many,TGTGCCAGCAGCTTCGGGGGAACAGCTGGAAACACCATATATTTT,CASSFGGTAGNTIYF
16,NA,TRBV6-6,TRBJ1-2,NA,TGTGCCAGCAGTTACTCGAGCCACACTTCGGCCTATGGCTACACCTTC,CASSYSSHTSAYGYTF
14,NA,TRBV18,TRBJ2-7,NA,TGTGCCAGCTCACCAAGTATCAGCGTTTACGAGCAGTACTTC,CASSPSISVYEQYF
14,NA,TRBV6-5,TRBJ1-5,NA,TGTGCCAGCAGTTACCTGGGGAGCAATCAGCCCCAGCATTTT,CASSYLGSNQPQHF
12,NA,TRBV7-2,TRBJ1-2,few,TGTGCCAGCAGCTTGGGGCTGGCGGGCTACACCTTC,CASSLGLAGYTF
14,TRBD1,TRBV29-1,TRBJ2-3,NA,TGCAGCGTCCTGTCAGGGGGCGCAGCAGATACGCAGTATTTT,CSVLSGGAADTQYF
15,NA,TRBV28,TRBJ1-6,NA,TGTGCCAACGCGCCGGGAGGGAGGAATAATTCACCCCTCCACTTT,CANAPGGRNNSPLHF
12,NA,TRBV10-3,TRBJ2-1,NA,TGTGCCATAGGGCGCTATTACAATGAGCAGTTCTTC,CAIGRYYNEQFF
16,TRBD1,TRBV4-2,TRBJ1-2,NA,TGTGCCAGCAGCTTGGGTGCGGGACAGGGTGTTGATGGCTACACCTTC,CASSLGAGQGVDGYTF
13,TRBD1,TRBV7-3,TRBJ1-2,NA,TGTGCCAGCAGCCAGACAGGGAAGGTCGGCTACACCTTC,CASSQTGKVGYTF
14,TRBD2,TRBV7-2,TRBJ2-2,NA,TGTGCCAGCAGCCCAACTAGCGTTGGGGGGGAGCTGTTTTTT,CASSPTSVGGELFF
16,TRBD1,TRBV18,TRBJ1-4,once,TGTGCCAGCTCACCGAGGGACAGGGGGACTAATGAAAAACTGTTTTTT,CASSPRDRGTNEKLFF